The entry that follows covers one TCR beta chain sequence. Its matching antigen is unknown. The record originates from a study of Tregs in tolerant kidney transplant recipients. Study-wide findings and caveats: No direct test of biological reproducibility was done here.

Unstimulated Tregs (CD4+CD25+CD127-) and CD4+CD25- non-Tregs were sorted from PBMCs. Measured with immunoSEQ multiplex PCR; TCRdb has only the in-frame clones, and not every one. Here the sample spans about 3,700 clones, around 85% being singletons. V dropped 1 base and J dropped 8 bases, with 17 bases sitting between them. The germline V gene has CDR1 LGHNA and CDR2 YNFKEQ. CDR3 length: 15 amino acids. Sample: Tregs from blood, taken before the transplant. The source is a human donor who received a combined kidney and bone marrow transplant. The genes are TRBV4-2 and TRBJ1-1; D is perhaps TRBD1 (6 bases). The CDR3 region has the DNA TGTGCCAGCAGCCAAGGCAGTCAGGGACACTGGGAAGCTTTCTTT. It specifies CASSQGSQGHWEAFF.